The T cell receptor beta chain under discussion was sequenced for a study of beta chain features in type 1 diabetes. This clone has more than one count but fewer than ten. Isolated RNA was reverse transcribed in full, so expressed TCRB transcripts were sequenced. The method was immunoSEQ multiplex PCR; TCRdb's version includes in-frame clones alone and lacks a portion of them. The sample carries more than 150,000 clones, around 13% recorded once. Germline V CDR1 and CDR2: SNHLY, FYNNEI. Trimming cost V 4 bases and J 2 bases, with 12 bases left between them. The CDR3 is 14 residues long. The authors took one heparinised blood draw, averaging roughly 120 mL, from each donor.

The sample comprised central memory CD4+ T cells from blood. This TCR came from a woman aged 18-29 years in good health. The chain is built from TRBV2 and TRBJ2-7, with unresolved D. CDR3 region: CASSVGITTYEQYF. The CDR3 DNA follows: TGTGCCAGCAGTGTGGGCATTACAACCTACGAGCAGTACTTC.